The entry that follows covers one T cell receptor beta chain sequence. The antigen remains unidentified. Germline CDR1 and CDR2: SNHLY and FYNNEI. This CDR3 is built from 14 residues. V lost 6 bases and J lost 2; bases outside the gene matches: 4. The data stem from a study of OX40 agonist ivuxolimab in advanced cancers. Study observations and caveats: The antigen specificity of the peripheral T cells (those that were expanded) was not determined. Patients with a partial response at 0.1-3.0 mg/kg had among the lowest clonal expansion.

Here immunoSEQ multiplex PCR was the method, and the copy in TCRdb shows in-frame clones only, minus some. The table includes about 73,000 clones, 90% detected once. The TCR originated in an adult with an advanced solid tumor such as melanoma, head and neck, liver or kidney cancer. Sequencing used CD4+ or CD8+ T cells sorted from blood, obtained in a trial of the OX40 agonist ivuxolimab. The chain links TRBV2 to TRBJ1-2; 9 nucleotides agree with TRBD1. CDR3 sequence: CASSPGQGNYGYTF. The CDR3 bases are TGTGCCAGCAGCCCCGGACAGGGGAACTATGGCTACACCTTC.